The following is a T cell receptor beta chain sequence with its context. Its antigen is undetermined. The data were obtained in a study of OX40 agonist ivuxolimab in advanced cancers. Study background: Roughly two fifths of patients had received prior checkpoint inhibitor therapy. Three patients got partial responses; one had hepatocellular carcinoma and two had cutaneous melanoma.

The method was immunoSEQ multiplex PCR; TCRdb's version includes in-frame clones alone and lacks a portion of them. The sample consists of some 79,000 clones, 88% of them appearing once. Sampling times: baseline, cycle 4 day 1, cycle 7 day 1. Study results and caveats: Low normalized T-cell clonal expansion also characterized some of the nonresponders.

The V end lost 2 bases, the J end lost 5 bases, and 21 bases lay between the germline ends. The CDR3 covers 18 residues. Germline CDR1 reads LNHDA; CDR2 reads SQIVND (reference sequence). The chain employs TRBV19 and TRBJ2-2; weak D call: TRBD2 (6 bases). The sample was CD4+ or CD8+ T cells sorted from blood, taken in a trial of the OX40 agonist ivuxolimab. The receptor was derived from an adult with an advanced solid tumor such as melanoma, head and neck, liver or kidney cancer. CDR3 protein: CASSILERAGFRTGELFF. The CDR3, as DNA: TGTGCCAGTAGTATATTGGAGCGGGCCGGCTTCAGAACCGGGGAGCTGTTTTTT.